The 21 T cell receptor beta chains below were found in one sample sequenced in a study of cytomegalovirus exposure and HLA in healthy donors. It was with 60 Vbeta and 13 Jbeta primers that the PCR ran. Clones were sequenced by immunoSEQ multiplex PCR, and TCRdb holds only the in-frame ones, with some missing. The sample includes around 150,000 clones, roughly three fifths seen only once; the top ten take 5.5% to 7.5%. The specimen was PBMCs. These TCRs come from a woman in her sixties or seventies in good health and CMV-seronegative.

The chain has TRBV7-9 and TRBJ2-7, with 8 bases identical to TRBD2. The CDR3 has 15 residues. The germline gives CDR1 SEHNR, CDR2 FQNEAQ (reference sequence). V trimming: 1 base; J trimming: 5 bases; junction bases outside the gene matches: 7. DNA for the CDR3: TGTGCCAGCAGCTTAGGCAGCGGGGGCGGGCACGAGCAGTACTTC. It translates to CASSLGSGGGHEQYF.

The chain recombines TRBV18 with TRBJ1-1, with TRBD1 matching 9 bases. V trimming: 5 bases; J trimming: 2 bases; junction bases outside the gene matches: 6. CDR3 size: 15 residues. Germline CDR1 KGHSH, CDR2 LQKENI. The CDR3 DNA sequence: TGTGCCAGCTCAGCACAGGGGGCAGTAAACACTGAAGCTTTCTTT. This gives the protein CASSAQGAVNTEAFF.

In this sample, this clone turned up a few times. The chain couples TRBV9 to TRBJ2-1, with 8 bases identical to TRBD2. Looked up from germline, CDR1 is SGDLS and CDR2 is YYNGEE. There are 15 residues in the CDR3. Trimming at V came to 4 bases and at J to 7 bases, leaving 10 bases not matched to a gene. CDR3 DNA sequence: TGTGCCAGCAGCCCAGCGGGGGAACCTTCAAATGAGCAGTTCTTC. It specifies CASSPAGEPSNEQFF.

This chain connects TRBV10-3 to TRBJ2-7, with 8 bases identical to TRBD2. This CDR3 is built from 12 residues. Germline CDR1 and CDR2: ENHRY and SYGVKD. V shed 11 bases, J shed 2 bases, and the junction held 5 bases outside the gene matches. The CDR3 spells CASGLAPYEQYF. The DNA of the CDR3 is TGTGCCTCAGGACTAGCACCCTACGAGCAGTACTTC.

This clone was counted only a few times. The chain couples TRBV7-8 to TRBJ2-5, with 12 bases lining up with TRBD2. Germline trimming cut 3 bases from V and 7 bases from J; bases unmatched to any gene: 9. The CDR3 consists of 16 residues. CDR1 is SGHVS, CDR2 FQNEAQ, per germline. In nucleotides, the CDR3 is TGTGCCAGCAGCTTCCCGACTAGCGGGGGTTATGGGACCCAGTACTTC. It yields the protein CASSFPTSGGYGTQYF.

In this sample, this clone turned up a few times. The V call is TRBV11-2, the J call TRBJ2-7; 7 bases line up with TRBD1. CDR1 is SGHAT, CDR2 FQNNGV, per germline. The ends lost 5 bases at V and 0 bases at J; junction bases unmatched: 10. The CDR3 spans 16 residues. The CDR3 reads CASSPRQGESSYEQYF. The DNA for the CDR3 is TGTGCCAGCAGCCCCAGACAGGGCGAGAGCTCCTACGAGCAGTACTTC.

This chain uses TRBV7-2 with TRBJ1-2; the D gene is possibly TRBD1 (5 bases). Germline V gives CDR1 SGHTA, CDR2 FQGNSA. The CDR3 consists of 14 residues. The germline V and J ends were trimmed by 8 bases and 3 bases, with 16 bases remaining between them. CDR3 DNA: TGTGCCAGCGCTTGGGTGGGGCAGGACTATGGCTACACCTTC. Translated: CASAWVGQDYGYTF.

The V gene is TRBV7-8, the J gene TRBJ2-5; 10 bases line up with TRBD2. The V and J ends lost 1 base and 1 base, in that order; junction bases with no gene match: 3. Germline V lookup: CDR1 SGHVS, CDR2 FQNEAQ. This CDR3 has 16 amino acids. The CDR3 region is CASSLGSGRGQETQYF. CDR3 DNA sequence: TGTGCCAGCAGCTTAGGGAGCGGGAGGGGCCAAGAGACCCAGTACTTC. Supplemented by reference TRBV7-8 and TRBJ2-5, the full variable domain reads GAGVSQSPRYKVAKRGQDVALRCDPISGHVSLFWYQQALGQGPEFLTYFQNEAQLDKSGLPSDRFFAERPEGSVSTLKIQRTQQEDSAVYLCASSLGSGRGQETQYFGPGTRLLVL.

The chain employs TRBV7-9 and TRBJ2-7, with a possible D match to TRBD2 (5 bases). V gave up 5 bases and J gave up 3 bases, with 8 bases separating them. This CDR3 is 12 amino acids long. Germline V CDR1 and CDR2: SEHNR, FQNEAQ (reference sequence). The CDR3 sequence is CASSPAVYEQYF. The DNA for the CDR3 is TGTGCCAGCAGCCCAGCGGTCTACGAGCAGTACTTC.

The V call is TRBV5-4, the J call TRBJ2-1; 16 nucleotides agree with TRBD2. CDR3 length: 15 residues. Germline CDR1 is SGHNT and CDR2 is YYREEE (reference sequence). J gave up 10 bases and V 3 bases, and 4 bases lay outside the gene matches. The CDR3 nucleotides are TGTGCCAGCAGCTCGGGACTAGCGGGGGGGCGCGAGCAGTTCTTC. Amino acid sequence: CASSSGLAGGREQFF.

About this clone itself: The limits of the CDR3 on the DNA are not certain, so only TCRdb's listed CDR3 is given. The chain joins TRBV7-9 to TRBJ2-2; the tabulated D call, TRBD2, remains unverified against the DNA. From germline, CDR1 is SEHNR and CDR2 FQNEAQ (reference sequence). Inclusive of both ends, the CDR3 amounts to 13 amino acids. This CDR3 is CASSTPGPGSCFF.

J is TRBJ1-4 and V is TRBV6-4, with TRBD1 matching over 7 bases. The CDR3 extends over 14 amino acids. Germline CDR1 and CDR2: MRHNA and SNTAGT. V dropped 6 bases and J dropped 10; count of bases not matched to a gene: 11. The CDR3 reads CASRRTGIEGKLFF. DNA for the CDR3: TGTGCCAGCAGGCGGACAGGAATAGAGGGAAAACTGTTTTTT.

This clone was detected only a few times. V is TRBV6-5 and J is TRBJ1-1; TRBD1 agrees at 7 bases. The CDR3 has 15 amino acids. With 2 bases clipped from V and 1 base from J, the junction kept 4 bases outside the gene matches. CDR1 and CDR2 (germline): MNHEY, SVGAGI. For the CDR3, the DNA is TGTGCCAGCAGTTACGCAGGGGGTGGGAACACTGAAGCTTTCTTT. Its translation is CASSYAGGGNTEAFF.

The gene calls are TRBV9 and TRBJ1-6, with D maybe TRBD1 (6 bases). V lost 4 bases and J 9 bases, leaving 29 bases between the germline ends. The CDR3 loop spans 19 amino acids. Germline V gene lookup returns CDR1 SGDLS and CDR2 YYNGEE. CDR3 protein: CASSSTSPGRGGAASPLHF. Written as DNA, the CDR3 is TGTGCCAGCAGCTCCACCTCCCCGGGGCGGGGGGGCGCAGCTTCACCCCTCCACTTT.

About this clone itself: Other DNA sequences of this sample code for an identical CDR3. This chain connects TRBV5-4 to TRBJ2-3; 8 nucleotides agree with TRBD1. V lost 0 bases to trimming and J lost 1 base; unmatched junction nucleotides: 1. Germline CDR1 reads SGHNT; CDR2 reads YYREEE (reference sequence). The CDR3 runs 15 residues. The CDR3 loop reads CASSLGGQGTDTQYF. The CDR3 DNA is TGTGCCAGCAGCTTGGGGGGACAGGGCACAGATACGCAGTATTTT.

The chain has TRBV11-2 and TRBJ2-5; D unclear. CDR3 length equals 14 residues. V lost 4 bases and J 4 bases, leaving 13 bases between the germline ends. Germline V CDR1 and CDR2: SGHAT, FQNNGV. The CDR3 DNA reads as TGTGCCAGCAGCTCCTGGGCCGTGGGAGAGACCCAGTACTTC. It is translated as CASSSWAVGETQYF.

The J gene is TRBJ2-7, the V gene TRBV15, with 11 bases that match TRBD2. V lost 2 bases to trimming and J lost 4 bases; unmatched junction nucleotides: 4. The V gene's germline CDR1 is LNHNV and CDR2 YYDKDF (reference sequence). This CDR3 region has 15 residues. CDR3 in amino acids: CATSRRGLAGYEQYF. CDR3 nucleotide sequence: TGTGCCACCAGCAGACGAGGACTAGCGGGTTACGAGCAGTACTTC.

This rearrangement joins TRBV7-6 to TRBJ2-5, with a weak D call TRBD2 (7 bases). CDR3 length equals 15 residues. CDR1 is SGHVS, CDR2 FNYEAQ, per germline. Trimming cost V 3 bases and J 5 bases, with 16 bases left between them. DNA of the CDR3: TGTGCCAGCAGCTTGGCGGGAGCTCAGGGGGAGACCCAGTACTTC. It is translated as CASSLAGAQGETQYF.

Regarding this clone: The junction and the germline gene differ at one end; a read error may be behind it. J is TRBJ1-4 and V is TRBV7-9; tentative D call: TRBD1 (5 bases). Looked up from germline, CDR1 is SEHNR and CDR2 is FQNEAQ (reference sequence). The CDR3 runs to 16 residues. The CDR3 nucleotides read TGTTCCAGCAGAACGGGACTCCACCACGCTAATGAAAAACTGTTTTTT. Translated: CSSRTGLHHANEKLFF.

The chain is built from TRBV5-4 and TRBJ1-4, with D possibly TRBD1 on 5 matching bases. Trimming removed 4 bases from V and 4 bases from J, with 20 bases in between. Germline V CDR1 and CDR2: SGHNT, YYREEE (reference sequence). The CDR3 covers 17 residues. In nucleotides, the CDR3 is TGTGCCAGCAGCCCCGCCCCGGGGGGTTCGGGTAATGAAAAACTGTTTTTT. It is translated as CASSPAPGGSGNEKLFF.

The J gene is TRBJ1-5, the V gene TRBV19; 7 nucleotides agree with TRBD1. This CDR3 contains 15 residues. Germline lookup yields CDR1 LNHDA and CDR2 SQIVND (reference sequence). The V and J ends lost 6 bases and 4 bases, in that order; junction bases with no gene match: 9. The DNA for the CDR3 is TGTGCCAGTAGGAAGTACGGGACAGATAATCAGCCCCAGCATTTT. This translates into CASRKYGTDNQPQHF.